The rows below give T cell receptor beta chains drawn from one sample of a study of blood T cells in healthy people across ages. TCRdb used MiXCR to reprocess the 5' RACE reads, holding one entry per CDR3 protein. The sample has more than 650,000 distinct CDR3 sequences, over 20% seen once. Sequencing was done on a sample of blood. These TCRs come from a man in his sixties or seventies in good health. Each CDR3 is given with its conserved first and last residue. A D gene is named only where the DNA matches it firmly. Only some rows state a clone size, as once, few, many or a class for expanded clones.

.	TRBV12-3/TRBV12-4	TRBJ2-3	.	CASSLSLLRGSTDTQYF	TGTGCCAGCAGTTTGTCCCTCTTGCGGGGTAGCACAGATACGCAGTATTTT
.	TRBV30	TRBJ2-1	.	CAWSPSGGAPLFNEQFF	TGTGCCTGGAGTCCCTCCGGGGGAGCGCCCCTTTTCAATGAGCAGTTCTTC
.	TRBV20-1	TRBJ2-5	.	CSARGIQGLETQYF	TGCAGTGCTAGAGGCATCCAGGGGCTGGAGACCCAGTACTTC
many	TRBV5-1	TRBJ2-1	TRBD1	CASRGTGYNEQFF	TGCGCCAGCAGGGGGACAGGCTACAATGAGCAGTTCTTC
few	TRBV7-8	TRBJ2-2	TRBD2	CASSRTSGGPLTGELFF	TGTGCCAGCAGCCGGACTAGCGGGGGGCCCCTCACCGGGGAGCTGTTTTTT
few	TRBV12-3/TRBV12-4	TRBJ2-1	TRBD2	CASSRGGVRSNEQFF	TGTGCCAGCAGCCGCGGGGGGGTGCGATCCAATGAGCAGTTCTTC
.	TRBV6-6	TRBJ1-3	.	CASSYPTGSGNTIYF	TGTGCCAGCAGTTACCCCACAGGGTCTGGAAACACCATATATTTT
few	TRBV5-6	TRBJ1-2	.	CASSFGQGARGYTF	TGTGCCAGCAGCTTCGGGCAGGGAGCAAGGGGCTACACCTTC
.	TRBV5-1	TRBJ1-1	.	CASSLADLNTPRRAFF	TGCGCCAGCAGCTTGGCCGACCTTAACACCCCTCGTCGAGCTTTCTTT
many	TRBV5-1	TRBJ2-5	TRBD1	CASSMTGARQETQYF	TGCGCCAGCAGCATGACAGGGGCGAGACAAGAGACCCAGTACTTC
few	TRBV30	TRBJ2-4	.	CAWSRDLKNIQYF	TGTGCCTGGAGTCGGGACCTTAAAAACATTCAGTACTTC
few	TRBV25-1	TRBJ2-5	.	CASSSPRDAIETQYF	TGTGCCAGCAGTTCCCCCCGGGACGCTATAGAGACCCAGTACTTC
few	TRBV6-5	TRBJ2-1	TRBD2	CASTPAGVFYNEQFF	TGTGCCAGCACCCCAGCGGGAGTATTCTACAATGAGCAGTTCTTC
.	TRBV29-1	TRBJ2-6	.	CSVGQSANVLTF	TGCAGCGTTGGACAATCTGCCAACGTCCTGACTTTC
.	TRBV27	TRBJ1-4	.	CASRHPNEKLFF	TGTGCCAGCAGACACCCAAATGAAAAACTGTTTTTT
few	TRBV6-5	TRBJ1-4	TRBD1	CASSTGGAGEKLFF	TGTGCCAGCAGTACAGGGGGCGCGGGAGAAAAACTGTTTTTT
once	TRBV28	TRBJ2-1	TRBD1	CASSSFGTGYNEQFF	TGTGCCAGCAGTTCTTTCGGGACAGGTTACAATGAGCAGTTCTTC
few	TRBV18	TRBJ2-3	TRBD1	CASSPQRPDRVTDTQYF	TGTGCCAGCTCACCACAGAGACCGGACAGGGTGACAGATACGCAGTATTTT
.	TRBV6-2/TRBV6-3	TRBJ1-4	TRBD1	CASSYKTGGGNEKLFF	TGTGCCAGCAGTTACAAAACAGGGGGCGGAAATGAAAAACTGTTTTTT
.	TRBV9	TRBJ2-1	TRBD2	CASSVAFGGPPAGDNEQFF	TGTGCCAGCAGCGTAGCTTTTGGCGGGCCCCCAGCGGGGGACAATGAGCAGTTCTTC
.	TRBV12-3/TRBV12-4	TRBJ2-5	TRBD1	CASSLYRQGFETQYF	TGTGCCAGCAGTTTGTACCGACAGGGATTCGAGACCCAGTACTTC
.	TRBV12-3/TRBV12-4	TRBJ2-1	TRBD1	CASRGTGPYNEQFF	TGTGCCAGCAGGGGGACAGGGCCTTACAATGAGCAGTTCTTC
few	TRBV7-9	TRBJ2-4	TRBD2	CASSSGRSSKNIQYF	TGTGCCAGCAGCTCCGGGAGGAGTTCCAAAAACATTCAGTACTTC
few	TRBV20-1	TRBJ1-1	.	CSARVPIGRGTEAFF	TGCAGTGCTAGAGTCCCCATAGGCAGGGGCACTGAAGCTTTCTTT
.	TRBV7-9	TRBJ2-1	.	CASSLPGGHNEQFF	TGTGCCAGCAGCTTACCGGGTGGCCACAATGAGCAGTTCTTC
few	TRBV3-1	TRBJ1-1	.	CASSLPGSSGEAFF	TGTGCCAGCAGCCTTCCCGGCTCGTCGGGTGAAGCTTTCTTT
.	TRBV12-3/TRBV12-4	TRBJ1-3	TRBD1	CASSRGQGSSGNTIYF	TGTGCCAGCAGTCGAGGACAGGGAAGCTCTGGAAACACCATATATTTT
many	TRBV27	TRBJ1-4	.	CASSSRVLRATNEKLFF	TGTGCCAGCAGTTCCAGAGTGCTTCGGGCAACTAATGAAAAACTGTTTTTT
few	TRBV5-1	TRBJ2-7	.	CASSPPNYEQYF	TGCGCCAGCAGTCCCCCCAACTACGAGCAGTACTTC
few	TRBV6-6	TRBJ2-7	.	CASSVDRSFSYEQYF	TGTGCCAGCAGCGTAGACAGGAGCTTTTCCTACGAGCAGTACTTC
.	TRBV27	TRBJ2-5	TRBD2	CASSGGLAGPQTQYF	TGTGCCAGCAGTGGGGGACTAGCGGGGCCTCAGACCCAGTACTTC
once	TRBV5-1	TRBJ2-5	.	CASSFGRGLGQETQYF	TGCGCCAGCAGCTTCGGACGGGGGTTGGGGCAAGAGACCCAGTACTTC
.	TRBV4-2	TRBJ1-2	.	CASSQDGGYGYGYTF	TGTGCCAGCAGCCAAGATGGGGGCTACGGCTATGGCTACACCTTC